Listed below are T cell receptor beta chains from one sample, sequenced in a study of T-cell memory formation after mild COVID-19. TCRdb ran MiXCR on the 5' RACE reads and lists one entry per CDR3 protein. The sample lists approximately 300,000 distinct CDR3 sequences, 15% to 20% seen once, with approximately 23% in the top ten. The sequenced sample consisted of PBMCs or a T cell subset sorted from them (not recorded which). These receptors all come from a man between 18 and 35 years old who had mild COVID-19 (a few samples of this study predate the infection). Cell type and time point are not known. CDR3s include the opening cysteine and the closing phenylalanine or tryptophan. A D gene is named only where the DNA matches it firmly. Only part of the rows carry a size: once, few, many, or a class if the clone is expanded.

clone_size,v_call,j_call,d_call,cdr3_nt,cdr3_aa
few,TRBV3-1,TRBJ1-2,-,TGTGCCAGCAGCCAAGGGTCCCGGGGTGTTCACTATGGCTACACCTTC,CASSQGSRGVHYGYTF
few,TRBV19,TRBJ1-1,-,TGTGCCAGTAGTTTACACAGCGGTCCGAACACTGAAGCTTTCTTT,CASSLHSGPNTEAFF
-,TRBV20-1,TRBJ2-5,TRBD1,TGCAGTGCTGGGACAGGGGGCAAAGAGACCCAGTACTTC,CSAGTGGKETQYF
few,TRBV3-1,TRBJ2-3,-,TGTGCCACCCAGAAGGGACGATGGGGCACAGATACGCAGTATTTT,CATQKGRWGTDTQYF
many,TRBV5-1,TRBJ2-3,-,TGCGCCAGCATGGCGCGGGCGACTAGCACAGATACGCAGTATTTT,CASMARATSTDTQYF
-,TRBV7-2,TRBJ2-5,TRBD2,TGTGCCAGCAGGTTCCAGGGAGGGGAGACCCAGTACTTC,CASRFQGGETQYF
-,TRBV6-5,TRBJ1-2,-,TGTGCCAGCAGTTACGGGGCAGGACTTTTCGGCTACACCTTC,CASSYGAGLFGYTF
many,TRBV5-5,TRBJ2-3,-,TGTGCCAGCAGCTTGGGGCGGCCGGGGGATACGCAGTATTTT,CASSLGRPGDTQYF
few,TRBV11-2,TRBJ1-2,-,TGTGCCAGCAGCTTAGGTTACCGGGATATCTACACCTTC,CASSLGYRDIYTF
-,TRBV18,TRBJ1-2,-,TGTGCCAGCTCACCGGCCTCAGACCTCCGCTATGGCTACACCTTC,CASSPASDLRYGYTF
-,TRBV6-2/TRBV6-3,TRBJ1-2,-,TGTGCCAGCAGTTACTCGCCACGGCCCTATGGCTACACCTTC,CASSYSPRPYGYTF
few,TRBV5-4,TRBJ2-7,TRBD1,TGTGCCAGCAGCTTAGGGACAGGTCCACGATCCTACGAGCAGTACTTC,CASSLGTGPRSYEQYF
-,TRBV5-1,TRBJ2-6,-,TGCGCCAGCAGCCCGGAAGGCTCCCGTGGGGCCAACGTCCTGACTTTC,CASSPEGSRGANVLTF
few,TRBV7-9,TRBJ1-1,-,TGTGCCAGCAGCTTCCCGGACGTGAACACTGAAGCTTTCTTT,CASSFPDVNTEAFF
-,TRBV5-5,TRBJ1-5,-,TGTGCCAGCAGCTTCGTGAGCGATCAGCCCCAGCATTTT,CASSFVSDQPQHF
many,TRBV12-3/TRBV12-4,TRBJ2-3,TRBD2,TGTGCCAGCATTACTAGCGTCACAGATACGCAGTATTTT,CASITSVTDTQYF
-,TRBV9,TRBJ1-3,-,TGTGCCAGCAGCGTAGCTGCGGGGGCTGGAAACACCATATATTTT,CASSVAAGAGNTIYF
-,TRBV7-2,TRBJ2-2,TRBD2,TGTGCCAGCAGCTTAGCCCCCCCGGCTAGCGGGAACACCGGGGAGCTGTTTTTT,CASSLAPPASGNTGELFF
few,TRBV7-9,TRBJ1-1,-,TGTGCCAGCAGCTTAAACACAGGGAGAAGTGAAGCTTTCTTT,CASSLNTGRSEAFF
-,TRBV12-3/TRBV12-4,TRBJ2-3,-,TGTGCCAGCAGTCAGGCGCAGATACCTAGCACAGATACGCAGTATTTT,CASSQAQIPSTDTQYF
-,TRBV7-3,TRBJ2-4,-,TGTGCCCACCCCCAGCTACATGCCTTCGGCATTCAGTACTTC,CAHPQLHAFGIQYF
-,TRBV12-3/TRBV12-4,TRBJ1-2,-,TGTGCCAGCAGTTTTGCTAGACTTACCGGCTACACCTTC,CASSFARLTGYTF
-,TRBV20-1,TRBJ2-3,-,TGCAGTGCCCTGCCGTGGGATACGCAGTATTTT,CSALPWDTQYF
-,TRBV19,TRBJ2-7,TRBD1,TGTGCCAGTAGTATCCGGACAGGTAACGAGCAGTACTTC,CASSIRTGNEQYF
few,TRBV7-9,TRBJ1-1,-,TGTGCCAGCAGCTCCACGCGAGGGTACACTGAAGCTTTCTTT,CASSSTRGYTEAFF
few,TRBV19,TRBJ1-1,TRBD1,TGTGCCAGTAGCCTGACAGGGGCAAGCACTGAAGCTTTCTTT,CASSLTGASTEAFF
many,TRBV20-1,TRBJ2-5,-,TGCAGTGCTAGAGCTGTGGTTGAACAGTTGGAGACCCAGTACTTC,CSARAVVEQLETQYF
few,TRBV10-3,TRBJ1-2,-,TGTGCCATCAGTGAGCGGAATGGCTACACCTTC,CAISERNGYTF
few,TRBV5-1,TRBJ1-2,-,TGCGCCAGCAGCCTAGACGGAAACACTTATGGCTACACCTTC,CASSLDGNTYGYTF
-,TRBV18,TRBJ1-1,-,TGTGCCAGCTCACCTCAGGACCGTCAGAACACTGAAGCTTTCTTT,CASSPQDRQNTEAFF
few,TRBV20-1,TRBJ2-1,TRBD2,TGCAGTGCTAGAGGTGTAGCGGGGGGCGTCCACAATGAGCAGTTCTTC,CSARGVAGGVHNEQFF
many,TRBV4-2,TRBJ2-1,-,TGTGCCAGCAGGGGGGGGCGCTATGAGCAGTTCTTC,CASRGGRYEQFF
-,TRBV27,TRBJ2-1,-,TGTGCCAGCAGTTCTACAGGGTGGCGATTTGATGAGCAGTTCTTC,CASSSTGWRFDEQFF
many,TRBV6-5,TRBJ1-1,TRBD1,TGTGCCAGCAGACGAGACAGGGGCACTGAAGCTTTCTTT,CASRRDRGTEAFF
many,TRBV5-1,TRBJ1-6,-,TGCGCCAGCAGCAACAGGGCTAATTCACCCCTCCACTTT,CASSNRANSPLHF
-,TRBV18,TRBJ1-6,-,TGTGCCAGCTCACCTCCCCACAGGGCGAATTCACCCCTCCACTTT,CASSPPHRANSPLHF
-,TRBV4-1,TRBJ2-1,TRBD2,TGCGCCAGCAGCCAAGCACTAGCGGGATACAATGAGCAGTTCTTC,CASSQALAGYNEQFF
-,TRBV4-3,TRBJ1-1,TRBD1,TGCGCCAGCAGCCAAGTCCCTGGGACAGGGACGGGCGCTGAAGCTTTCTTT,CASSQVPGTGTGAEAFF
-,TRBV7-8,TRBJ1-1,-,TGTGCCAGCAGCTTGAGTGGACAGTCAGCTTTCTTT,CASSLSGQSAFF
-,TRBV6-2/TRBV6-3,TRBJ2-5,-,TGTGCCAGCAGTTACTCGACTAGGGTGAGAGTGGCCCAGTACTTC,CASSYSTRVRVAQYF
few,TRBV29-1,TRBJ2-1,TRBD1,TGCAGCGTTAGACAGGGGAGCTCCTACAATGAGCAGTTCTTC,CSVRQGSSYNEQFF
-,TRBV5-1,TRBJ2-3,-,TGCGCCAGCAGCTTCCGGCAGGCGGGGACAGATACGCAGTATTTT,CASSFRQAGTDTQYF
-,TRBV6-2/TRBV6-3,TRBJ1-2,TRBD1,TGTGCCAGCTTCTCCCTCCGGGACAGGGGGCCGAGCTACACCTTC,CASFSLRDRGPSYTF
-,TRBV9,TRBJ2-7,TRBD1,TGTGCCAGCAGCGTAAGGGACAGCACCTACGAGCAGTACTTC,CASSVRDSTYEQYF
many,TRBV7-3,TRBJ2-1,-,TGTGCCAGCAGCTCCGGCGGTGAGCAGTTCTTC,CASSSGGEQFF
many,TRBV12-3/TRBV12-4,TRBJ2-5,-,TGTGCCAGTGGGACCCGGGAGACCCAGTACTTC,CASGTRETQYF
many,TRBV3-1,TRBJ2-5,-,TGTGCCAGCAGCCAAGATTTGGGAAAAGAGACCCAGTACTTC,CASSQDLGKETQYF
many,TRBV5-5,TRBJ2-5,-,TGTGCCTGCGGCATCAGGGGCACAGAGACCCAGTACTTC,CACGIRGTETQYF
-,TRBV5-1,TRBJ1-1,TRBD1,TGCGCCAGCAAAGGACAGGGTTCGAACACTGAAGCTTTCTTT,CASKGQGSNTEAFF
-,TRBV6-6,TRBJ1-5,-,TGTGCCAGCAGTGGACAGTTAGGGGGTCGCAATCAGCCCCAGCATTTT,CASSGQLGGRNQPQHF
-,TRBV10-3,TRBJ2-5,-,TGTGCCATCAGGGATAACCAAGAGACCCAGTACTTC,CAIRDNQETQYF
many,TRBV11-2,TRBJ2-2,TRBD1,TGTGCCACCTGGACAGGGAACATCGGGGAGCTGTTTTTT,CATWTGNIGELFF
few,TRBV9,TRBJ2-5,TRBD2,TGTGCCAGCAGCGTACAGAGCGGGGGGGCGGAGACCCAGTACTTC,CASSVQSGGAETQYF
-,TRBV11-2,TRBJ2-1,TRBD1,TGTGCCAGCACCCAGGGGGCAAATGAGCAGTTCTTC,CASTQGANEQFF
few,TRBV7-3,TRBJ2-3,TRBD2,TGTGCCAGCAGCTCGCTAGCGGGGGCACATACGCAGTATTTT,CASSSLAGAHTQYF
-,TRBV11-2,TRBJ2-1,TRBD1,TGTGCCAGCAGCTCATCAGACAGGGCCCACAATGAGCAGTTCTTC,CASSSSDRAHNEQFF
many,TRBV5-1,TRBJ2-7,-,TGCGCCAGCAGCCTGATCGGGCCCTCCTACGAGCAGTACTTC,CASSLIGPSYEQYF
few,TRBV30,TRBJ1-4,-,TGTGCCTGGAGTGTAGGGGAAAAACTGTTTTTT,CAWSVGEKLFF
few,TRBV4-3,TRBJ2-7,TRBD2,TGCGCCAGCAGCCAAGAATGGCTAGCGGGGGAGCAGTACTTC,CASSQEWLAGEQYF